The 14 T cell receptor beta chains below come from one sample, sequenced in a study of technical replicates of blood from several donors. The repertoire was sequenced with immunoSEQ multiplex PCR; TCRdb's copy has only in-frame clones and lacks some. The profile shows some 12,000 clones, around 91% of them singletons. The sample comprised PBMCs. The receptors here all came from a human donor in good health.

The chain has TRBV7-2 and TRBJ2-7; maybe TRBD2 (6 bases). The CDR3 extends over 13 amino acids. Germline CDR1 SGHTA, CDR2 FQGNSA. With 7 bases removed from V and 1 base from J, the gap between germline ends came to 11 bases. The CDR3 here is CASNTGVSYEQYF. The CDR3 DNA is TGTGCCAGCAATACGGGAGTATCCTACGAGCAGTACTTC.

The CDR3 nucleotides are TGCAGCGTCCTGGCGGGAGGTTCCTACGAGCAGTACTTC. Protein: CSVLAGGSYEQYF. This sequence joins TRBV29-1 and TRBJ2-7; 8 nucleotides agree with TRBD2. This CDR3 contains 13 residues. The trim removed 6 bases at V and 1 base at J, leaving 5 bases unmatched. Germline-derived CDR1 and CDR2 are SQVTM and ANQGSEA.

The J gene is TRBJ2-1, the V gene TRBV11-2; possible D gene TRBD2, 5 bases. The CDR3 has 13 amino acids. With 3 bases removed from V and 9 bases from J, the gap between germline ends came to 12 bases. Per the germline V gene, CDR1 is SGHAT and CDR2 is FQNNGV. CDR3 DNA: TGTGCCAGCAGCTTCTCCCGGGGTCCTGAGCAGTTCTTC. Translation gives CASSFSRGPEQFF.

The rearrangement links TRBV5-1 to TRBJ2-7; 7 bases line up with TRBD2. V shed 0 bases, J shed 2 bases, and the junction held 11 bases outside the gene matches. The CDR3 totals 17 residues. Germline assignment: CDR1 SGHRS and CDR2 YFSETQ. The CDR3 is CASSLATSALRPYEQYF. The CDR3 DNA is TGCGCCAGCAGCTTGGCAACTAGCGCGTTACGACCCTACGAGCAGTACTTC.

The rearrangement uses TRBV7-8 and TRBJ1-2, with TRBD1 as a possible D gene (6 bases). This CDR3 spans 18 amino acids. V was pared by 0 bases and J by 5 bases, with 22 bases between. Germline CDR1 reads SGHVS; CDR2 reads FQNEAQ. The CDR3 nucleotides read TGTGCCAGCAGCTTAGCCCACAACAGGGCCCAAACGGGATATGGCTACACCTTC. The encoded protein is CASSLAHNRAQTGYGYTF.

The chain joins TRBV11-3 to TRBJ2-1; TRBD1 agrees at 9 bases. The CDR3 extends over 14 amino acids. CDR1 SGHNT and CDR2 YENEEA come from the germline V gene. V lost 5 bases, J lost 7 bases, and 6 bases stayed unmatched. The CDR3 sequence: CASSPRDRVNEQFF. CDR3 coding DNA: TGTGCCAGCAGCCCCAGGGACAGGGTAAATGAGCAGTTCTTC.

The chain combines TRBV6-5 with TRBJ2-6; the D gene is possibly TRBD2 (5 bases). The CDR3 is made up of 14 amino acids. The ends were cut back, 6 bases at V and 0 bases at J, with 6 bases in the middle. Per germline, CDR1 MNHEY and CDR2 SVGAGI. CDR3 sequence: CASSLASGANVLTF. Written as DNA, the CDR3 is TGTGCCAGCAGCCTAGCCTCTGGGGCCAACGTCCTGACTTTC.

V usage is TRBV6-5 and J usage is TRBJ2-7; tentative D call: TRBD2 (7 bases). The CDR3 consists of 14 residues. Germline-derived CDR1 and CDR2 are MNHEY and SVGAGI. Trimming left V 2 bases short and J 3 bases short, with 11 bases between. Here the CDR3 reads CASSYGGGSYEQYF. The CDR3 DNA follows: TGTGCCAGCAGTTACGGGGGGGGCAGCTACGAGCAGTACTTC.

This sequence joins TRBV7-6 and TRBJ2-3; no firm D call. The CDR3 is 13 residues long. Germline V lookup: CDR1 SGHVS, CDR2 FNYEAQ. V shed 4 bases and J shed 0 bases, with 5 bases lying between them. The chain's CDR3 is CASSSPSTDTQYF. CDR3 bases: TGTGCCAGCAGCTCCCCAAGCACAGATACGCAGTATTTT.

This clone was recorded once. The chain uses TRBV27 and TRBJ2-3; D not resolved. The CDR3 has 14 residues. CDR1 MNHEY and CDR2 SMNVEV come from the germline V gene (reference sequence). V was cut by 7 bases and J by 4 bases, with 15 bases left in between. CDR3 bases: TGTGCCAGCAACCCCATTGGCGAGGCAGATACGCAGTATTTT. This codes for CASNPIGEADTQYF.

The V gene is TRBV18, the J gene TRBJ1-5; weak D call: TRBD1 (6 bases). Looked up from germline, CDR1 is KGHSH and CDR2 is LQKENI. V was cut by 6 bases and J by 0 bases, with 15 bases left in between. This CDR3 has 16 amino acids. CDR3: CASSTGTFNSNQPQHF. The CDR3 DNA follows: TGTGCCAGCTCTACAGGGACCTTTAATAGCAATCAGCCCCAGCATTTT.

The gene calls are TRBV27 and TRBJ2-7, with 10 bases that match TRBD1. The ends lost 2 bases at V and 2 bases at J; junction bases unmatched: 3. This CDR3 region has 15 residues. The germline V gene encodes CDR1 MNHEY and CDR2 SMNVEV (reference sequence). The CDR3 DNA reads as TGTGCCAGCAGTTTAACCGGACAGGGGGCCTACGAGCAGTACTTC. As protein: CASSLTGQGAYEQYF.

This clone was recorded a few times. This chain connects TRBV11-1 to TRBJ1-1, with D uncertain. V shed 5 bases and J shed 5 bases, with 18 bases lying between them. There are 15 residues in the CDR3. The V gene's germline CDR1 is SGHAT and CDR2 FQDESV (reference sequence). CDR3 loop: CASSDPSTSGTEAFF. The CDR3 DNA follows: TGTGCCAGCAGCGATCCCAGTACATCGGGTACTGAAGCTTTCTTT.

The chain joins TRBV7-2 to TRBJ2-7; D is undetermined. Germline V gene sequence: CDR1 SGHTA, CDR2 FQGNSA. V dropped 3 bases and J dropped 3 bases, with 12 bases sitting between them. The CDR3 consists of 14 residues. DNA of the CDR3: TGTGCCAGCAGCTTGAGCAGCGTGGGCTACGAGCAGTACTTC. As protein: CASSLSSVGYEQYF.